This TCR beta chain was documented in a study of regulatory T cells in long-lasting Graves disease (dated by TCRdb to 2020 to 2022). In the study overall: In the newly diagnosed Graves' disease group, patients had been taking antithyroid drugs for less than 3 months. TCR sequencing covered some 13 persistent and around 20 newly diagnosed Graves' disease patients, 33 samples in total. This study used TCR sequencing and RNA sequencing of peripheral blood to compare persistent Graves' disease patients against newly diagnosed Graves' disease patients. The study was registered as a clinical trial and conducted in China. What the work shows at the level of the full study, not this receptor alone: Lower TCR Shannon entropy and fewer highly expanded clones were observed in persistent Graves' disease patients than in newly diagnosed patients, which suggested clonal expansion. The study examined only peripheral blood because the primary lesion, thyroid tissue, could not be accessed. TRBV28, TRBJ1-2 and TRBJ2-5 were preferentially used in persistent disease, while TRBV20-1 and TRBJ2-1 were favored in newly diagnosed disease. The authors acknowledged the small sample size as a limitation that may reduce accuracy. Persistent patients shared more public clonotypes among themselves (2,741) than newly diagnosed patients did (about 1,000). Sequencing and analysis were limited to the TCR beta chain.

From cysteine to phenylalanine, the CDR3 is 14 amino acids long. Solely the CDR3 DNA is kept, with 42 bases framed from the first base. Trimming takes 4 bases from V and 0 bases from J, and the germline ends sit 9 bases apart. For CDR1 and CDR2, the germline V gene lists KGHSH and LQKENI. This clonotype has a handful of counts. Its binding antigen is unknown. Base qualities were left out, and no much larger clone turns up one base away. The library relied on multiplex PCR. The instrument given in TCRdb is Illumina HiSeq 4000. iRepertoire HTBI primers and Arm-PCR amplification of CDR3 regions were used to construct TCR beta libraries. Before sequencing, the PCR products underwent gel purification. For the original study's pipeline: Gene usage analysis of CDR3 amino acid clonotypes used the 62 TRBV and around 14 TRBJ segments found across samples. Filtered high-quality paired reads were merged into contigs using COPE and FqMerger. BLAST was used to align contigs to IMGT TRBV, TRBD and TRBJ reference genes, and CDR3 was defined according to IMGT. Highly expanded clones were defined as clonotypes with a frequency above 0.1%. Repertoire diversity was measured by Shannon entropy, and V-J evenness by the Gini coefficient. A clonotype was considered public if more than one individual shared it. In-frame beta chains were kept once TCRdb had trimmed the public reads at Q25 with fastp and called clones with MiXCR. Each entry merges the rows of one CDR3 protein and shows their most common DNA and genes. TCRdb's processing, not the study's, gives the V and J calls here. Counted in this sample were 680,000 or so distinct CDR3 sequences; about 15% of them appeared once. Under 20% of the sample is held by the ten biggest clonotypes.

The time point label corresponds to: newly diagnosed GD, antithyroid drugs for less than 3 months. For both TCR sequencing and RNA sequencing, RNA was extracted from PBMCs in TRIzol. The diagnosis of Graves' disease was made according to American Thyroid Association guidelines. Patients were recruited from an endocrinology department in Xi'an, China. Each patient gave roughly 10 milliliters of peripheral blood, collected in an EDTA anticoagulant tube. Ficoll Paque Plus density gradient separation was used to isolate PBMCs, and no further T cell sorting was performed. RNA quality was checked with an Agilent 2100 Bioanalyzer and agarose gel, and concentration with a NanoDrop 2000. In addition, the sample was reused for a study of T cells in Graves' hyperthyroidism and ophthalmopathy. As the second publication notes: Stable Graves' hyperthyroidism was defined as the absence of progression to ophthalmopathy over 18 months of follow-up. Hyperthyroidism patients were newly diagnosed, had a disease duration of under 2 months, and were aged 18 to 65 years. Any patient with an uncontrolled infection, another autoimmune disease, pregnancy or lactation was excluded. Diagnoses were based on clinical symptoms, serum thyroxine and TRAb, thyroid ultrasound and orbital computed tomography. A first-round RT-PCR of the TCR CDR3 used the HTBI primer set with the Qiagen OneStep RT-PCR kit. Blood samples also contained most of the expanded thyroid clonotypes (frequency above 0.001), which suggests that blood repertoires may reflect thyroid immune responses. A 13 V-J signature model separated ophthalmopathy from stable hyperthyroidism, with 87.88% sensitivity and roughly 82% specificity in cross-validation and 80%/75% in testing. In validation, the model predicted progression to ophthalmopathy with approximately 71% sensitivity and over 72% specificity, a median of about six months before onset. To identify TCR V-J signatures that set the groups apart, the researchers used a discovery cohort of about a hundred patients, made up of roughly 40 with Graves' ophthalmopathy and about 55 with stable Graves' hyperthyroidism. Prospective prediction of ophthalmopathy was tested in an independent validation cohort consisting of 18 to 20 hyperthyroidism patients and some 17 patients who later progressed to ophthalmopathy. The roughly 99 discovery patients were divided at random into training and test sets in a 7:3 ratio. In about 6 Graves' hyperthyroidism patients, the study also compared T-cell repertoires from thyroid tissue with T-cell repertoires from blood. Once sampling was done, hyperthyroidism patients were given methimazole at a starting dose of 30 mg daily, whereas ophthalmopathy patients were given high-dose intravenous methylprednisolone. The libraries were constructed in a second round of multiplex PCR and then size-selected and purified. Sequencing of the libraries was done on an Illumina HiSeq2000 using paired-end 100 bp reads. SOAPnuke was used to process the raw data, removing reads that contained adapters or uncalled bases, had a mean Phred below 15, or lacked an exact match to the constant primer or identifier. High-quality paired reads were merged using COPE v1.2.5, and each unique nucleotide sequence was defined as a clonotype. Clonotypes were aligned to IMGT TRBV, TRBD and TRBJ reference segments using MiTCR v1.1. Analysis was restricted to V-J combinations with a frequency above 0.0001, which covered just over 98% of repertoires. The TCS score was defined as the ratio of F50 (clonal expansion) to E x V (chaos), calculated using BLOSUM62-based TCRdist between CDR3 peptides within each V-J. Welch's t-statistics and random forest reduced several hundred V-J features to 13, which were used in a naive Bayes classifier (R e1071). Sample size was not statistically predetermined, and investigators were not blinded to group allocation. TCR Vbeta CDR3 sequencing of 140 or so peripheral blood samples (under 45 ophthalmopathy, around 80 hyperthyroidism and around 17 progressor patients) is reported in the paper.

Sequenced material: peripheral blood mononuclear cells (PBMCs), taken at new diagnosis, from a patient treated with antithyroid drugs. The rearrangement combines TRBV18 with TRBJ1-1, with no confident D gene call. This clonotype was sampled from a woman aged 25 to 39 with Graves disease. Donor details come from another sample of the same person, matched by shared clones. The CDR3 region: CASSLQNLNTEAFF. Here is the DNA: TGTGCCAGCTCACTTCAAAACTTGAACACTGAAGCTTTCTTT.